Listed below are T cell receptor beta chains from one sample, sequenced in a study of shared clonotypes between healthy human individuals. Assay used: immunoSEQ multiplex PCR; TCRdb lists only in-frame clones, some missing. The sample lists about 2.4 million clones; 90% to 95% were seen once. Sample: naive CD4+ T cells from PBMCs. All receptors derive from a man between 18 and 35 years old in good health. Some clones in this sample may be carry-over from other donors' samples. CDR3s include the opening cysteine and the closing phenylalanine or tryptophan. Each record gives: V gene, J gene, clone size, CDR3 length, D gene, CDR3 protein, CDR3 DNA. D genes are given only for firm matches. The listing skips clone size in some rows; elsewhere it reads once, few, many or a size class.

>TRBV28|TRBJ1-1|.|15|.
CASSPGGQMNTEAFF
TGTGCCAGCAGTCCGGGAGGACAGATGAACACTGAAGCTTTCTTT
>TRBV7-3|TRBJ1-1|.|14|TRBD1
CASSLGTGGSEAFF
TGTGCCAGCAGCTTAGGGACAGGGGGCTCCGAAGCTTTCTTT
>TRBV7-2|TRBJ2-7|.|13|.
CASSLGPGIEQYF
TGTGCCAGCAGCTTAGGTCCGGGTATCGAGCAGTACTTC
>TRBV27|TRBJ2-7|few|15|TRBD2
CASSSAGTSGLSRYF
TGTGCCAGCAGTTCCGCGGGGACTAGCGGGCTGTCGAGGTACTTC
>TRBV4-2|TRBJ2-2|.|16|.
CASSQDLAGGTGELFF
TGTGCCAGCAGCCAAGATTTGGCGGGTGGCACCGGGGAGCTGTTTTTT
>TRBV7-2|TRBJ2-7|.|17|TRBD1
CASSLGRWTGAVYEQYF
TGTGCCAGCAGCTTAGGGAGATGGACAGGGGCCGTCTACGAGCAGTACTTC
>TRBV7-6|TRBJ1-4|once|15|.
CASTGSRGANEKLFF
TGTGCCAGCACAGGGTCGCGGGGGGCTAATGAAAAACTGTTTTTT
>TRBV7-8|TRBJ1-3|.|13|TRBD1
CASTTDRGNTIYF
TGTGCCAGCACCACGGACAGGGGAAACACCATATATTTT
>TRBV5-1|TRBJ2-3|.|17|.
CASTLGQGGVSTDTQYF
TGCGCCAGCACCTTGGGGCAAGGAGGGGTGAGCACAGATACGCAGTATTTT
>TRBV18|TRBJ1-5|few|13|.
CASSPGGNQPQHF
TGTGCCAGCTCACCAGGGGGCAATCAGCCCCAGCATTTT